This entry lists 27 T cell receptor beta chains sequenced from one sample in a study of blood T cell repertoires in COVID-19. The protocol was immunoSEQ multiplex PCR, while the TCRdb copy is restricted to in-frame clones and leaves out a portion. The repertoire holds 200,000 to 300,000 clones, with about 87% as singletons. Sequencing used peripheral blood. These TCRs come from a woman between 35 and 50 years old with acute or convalescent COVID-19.

A single count supports this clone. This chain connects TRBV12-3 or TRBV12-4 to TRBJ1-2; a possible D gene is TRBD1 (5 bases). CDR3 size: 13 residues. Trimming shortened V by 2 bases and J by 3 bases, and 7 bases separated the two germline ends. The CDR3 sequence: CASSLWGDYGYTF. The CDR3 DNA reads as TGTGCCAGCAGTTTATGGGGGGACTATGGCTACACCTTC.

The genes are TRBV29-1 and TRBJ1-2, with 8 nucleotides matching TRBD1. Trimming removed 4 bases from V and 0 bases from J; junction bases left unmatched: 1. Germline V lookup: CDR1 SQVTM, CDR2 ANQGSEA. The CDR3 runs to 13 residues. The CDR3 reads CSVGTGPNYGYTF. The DNA of the CDR3 is TGCAGCGTTGGGACAGGGCCTAACTATGGCTACACCTTC.

The chain uses TRBV18 and TRBJ1-2; D unresolved. V was cut by 1 base and J by 8 bases, with 17 bases left in between. This CDR3 has 15 amino acids. Per germline, CDR1 KGHSH and CDR2 LQKENI. The DNA of the CDR3 is TGTGCCAGCTCACCACTGTACGACTCCCCTGGAGGCTACACCTTC. This codes for CASSPLYDSPGGYTF.

The J gene is TRBJ1-2, the V gene TRBV5-6, with 11 bases lining up with TRBD1. The CDR3 is 16 residues long. The V segment lost 1 base and the J segment 7 bases; nucleotides outside the gene matches: 9. The V gene's germline CDR1 is SGHDT and CDR2 YYEEEE. In DNA form, the CDR3 reads TGTGCCAGCAGCTTGCGGACAGGGGGCTTATTTTTTGGCTACACCTTC. Residues: CASSLRTGGLFFGYTF.

The rearrangement joins TRBV6-1 to TRBJ1-2; no clear D gene. The ends were cut back, 5 bases at V and 8 bases at J, with 21 bases in the middle. The CDR3 contains 15 residues. CDR1 and CDR2 from the germline V gene are MNHNS and SASEGT. The CDR3, as DNA: TGTGCCAGCAGTTCCCCCGAACTGTTGGGCAGGGGCTACACCTTC. Encoded protein: CASSSPELLGRGYTF.

The chain employs TRBV5-6 and TRBJ2-3, with D tentatively TRBD2 (6 bases). Trimming left V 4 bases short and J 1 base short, with 19 bases between. CDR3 length equals 17 residues. The V gene's germline CDR1 is SGHDT and CDR2 YYEEEE. The CDR3 sequence: CASSLTIRRERTDTQYF. In DNA form, the CDR3 reads TGTGCCAGCAGCCTCACTATCCGCCGGGAGCGCACAGATACGCAGTATTTT. Full variable domain (rest looked up from reference TRBV5-6 and TRBJ2-3): DAGVTQSPTHLIKTRGQQVTLRCSPKSGHDTVSWYQQALGQGPQFIFQYYEEEERQRGNFPDRFSGHQFPNYSSELNVNALLLGDSALYLCASSLTIRRERTDTQYFGPGTRLTVL.

V usage is TRBV7-3 and J usage is TRBJ2-6; 9 nucleotides align to TRBD2. J lost 0 bases, V lost 5 bases, and 8 bases had no gene match. This CDR3 contains 18 residues. Germline V gives CDR1 SGHTA, CDR2 FQGTGA. CDR3 bases: TGTGCCAGCAGCGGGCGTAGCGGGGGTCCCTCTGGGGCCAACGTCCTGACTTTC. It specifies CASSGRSGGPSGANVLTF.

V and J are TRBV9 and TRBJ1-2, with D possibly being TRBD1 (5 bases). The CDR3 totals 15 residues. V gave up 0 bases and J gave up 4 bases, with 13 bases separating them. Germline CDR1 and CDR2: SGDLS and YYNGEE. CDR3 loop: CASSVDQGWPYGYTF. In nucleotides, the CDR3 is TGTGCCAGCAGCGTAGATCAGGGTTGGCCCTATGGCTACACCTTC.

The chain is built from TRBV18 and TRBJ1-2; D uncertain. The CDR3 has 15 amino acids. Germline lookup yields CDR1 KGHSH and CDR2 LQKENI. Trimming cost V 3 bases and J 5 bases, with 16 bases left between them. The CDR3 sequence is CASSPLRGTQYGYTF. The CDR3 DNA reads as TGTGCCAGCTCACCTTTACGTGGAACACAGTATGGCTACACCTTC.

CDR3 region: CASSLALGGRRTEAFF. The CDR3 DNA is TGCGCCAGCAGCTTGGCCCTGGGGGGGCGAAGGACTGAAGCTTTCTTT. The chain employs TRBV5-1 and TRBJ1-1, with D possibly matching TRBD1 (6 bases). The V and J ends lost 0 bases and 5 bases respectively, with 17 bases between them. This CDR3 comprises 16 residues. Germline V gives CDR1 SGHRS, CDR2 YFSETQ. Complete variable domain (other parts from reference TRBV5-1 and TRBJ1-1): KAGVTQTPRYLIKTRGQQVTLSCSPISGHRSVSWYQQTPGQGLQFLFEYFSETQRNKGNFPGRFSGRQFSNSRSEMNVSTLELGDSALYLCASSLALGGRRTEAFFGQGTRLTVV.

The chain recombines TRBV5-1 with TRBJ1-4; D is possibly TRBD1 (5 bases). The germline CDR1 and CDR2 sequences are SGHRS and YFSETQ. V was trimmed by 4 bases and J by 7 bases, leaving 20 bases between them. The CDR3 length is 16 residues. The DNA for the CDR3 is TGCGCCAGCAGCCCCAGGTCTGGCGGGGCCCCTGAAAAACTGTTTTTT. Protein sequence: CASSPRSGGAPEKLFF. Filled out from reference TRBV5-1 and TRBJ1-4, the complete variable domain reads KAGVTQTPRYLIKTRGQQVTLSCSPISGHRSVSWYQQTPGQGLQFLFEYFSETQRNKGNFPGRFSGRQFSNSRSEMNVSTLELGDSALYLCASSPRSGGAPEKLFFGSGTQLSVL.

The rearrangement joins TRBV19 to TRBJ1-1; D unresolved. V lost 7 bases and J 3 bases, leaving 15 bases between the germline ends. Germline V gives CDR1 LNHDA, CDR2 SQIVND (reference sequence). This CDR3 has 14 amino acids. This CDR3 is CASTPGGRHTEAFF. CDR3 nucleotides: TGTGCCAGTACCCCCGGAGGCAGGCACACTGAAGCTTTCTTT. Together with reference TRBV19 and TRBJ1-1, the CDR3 gives the full variable domain: DGGITQSPKYLFRKEGQNVTLSCEQNLNHDAMYWYRQDPGQGLRLIYYSQIVNDFQKGDIAEGYSVSREKKESFPLTVTSAQKNPTAFYLCASTPGGRHTEAFFGQGTRLTVV.

The chain uses TRBV6-5 and TRBJ2-5, with 11 bases identical to TRBD2. Losses at the gene ends were 2 bases for V and 5 bases for J; bases not matched to a gene: 4. CDR1 and CDR2 from the germline V gene are MNHEY and SVGAGI. The CDR3 is 15 residues long. Written as DNA, the CDR3 is TGTGCCAGCAGTTACACCGGGACTAGCGGTGAGACCCAGTACTTC. Amino acid sequence: CASSYTGTSGETQYF.

The chain recombines TRBV5-1 with TRBJ1-6; D is perhaps TRBD1 (6 bases). The CDR3 consists of 16 residues. Germline loops: CDR1 SGHRS, CDR2 YFSETQ. Trimming took 4 bases from V and 9 from J, leaving 20 bases between them. The CDR3 nucleotides are TGCGCCAGCAGCCGAGTATCGACAGGCATAATTTCACCCCTCCACTTT. The encoded protein is CASSRVSTGIISPLHF.

V is TRBV7-9 and J is TRBJ1-2; 8 bases fit TRBD1. This CDR3 spans 14 amino acids. From germline, CDR1 is SEHNR and CDR2 FQNEAQ (reference sequence). V lost 4 bases, J lost 6 bases, and 7 bases stayed unmatched. CDR3 nucleotides: TGTGCCAGCAGCTCCTACAGGGGGATGGATGGCTACACCTTC. It specifies CASSSYRGMDGYTF.

V usage is TRBV15 and J usage is TRBJ1-5; TRBD1 matches 8 bases. V dropped 6 bases and J dropped 6; count of bases not matched to a gene: 16. This CDR3 has 17 residues. Germline lookup yields CDR1 LNHNV and CDR2 YYDKDF (reference sequence). CDR3 loop: CATRQGAGGRRSQPQHF. For the CDR3, the DNA is TGTGCCACCAGGCAGGGGGCAGGGGGCCGCCGGAGTCAGCCCCAGCATTTT.

The CDR3 coding sequence is TGTGCCAGCAGCCTCGGGGGGGTAACTGAAGCTTTCTTT. It translates to CASSLGGVTEAFF. The chain combines TRBV6-5 with TRBJ1-1, with D perhaps TRBD1 (5 bases). The germline V gene encodes CDR1 MNHEY and CDR2 SVGAGI. V gave up 6 bases and J gave up 5 bases, with 13 bases separating them. The CDR3 covers 13 residues.

The chain joins TRBV2 to TRBJ2-7; the D gene is possibly TRBD2 (5 bases). The CDR3 sequence is 11 residues long. The germline V gene has CDR1 SNHLY and CDR2 FYNNEI. The germline V and J ends were trimmed by 6 bases and 4 bases, with 7 bases remaining between them. The CDR3 DNA reads TGTGCCAGCAGGTCGGGATACGAGCAGTACGTC. Translating it yields CASRSGYEQYV.

The chain carries TRBV4-1 and TRBJ1-5, with D possibly TRBD1 on 6 matching bases. V was clipped by 0 bases and J by 4 bases, with 13 bases between them. The CDR3 is 16 amino acids. The germline V gene has CDR1 MGHRA and CDR2 YSYEKL. As DNA, the CDR3 is TGCGCCAGCAGCCAAGAGGCGGGGGCGTCAAATCAGCCCCAGCATTTT. This translates into CASSQEAGASNQPQHF.

V and J are TRBV13 and TRBJ1-4; a possible D gene is TRBD1 (6 bases). Between the trimmed V and J ends, which lost 5 bases and 4 bases, there was a span of 11 bases. The CDR3 has 14 amino acids. Germline assignment: CDR1 PRHDT and CDR2 FYEKMQ (reference sequence). The CDR3 is CASSRRQVNEKLFF. In DNA form, the CDR3 reads TGTGCCAGCAGCCGGCGACAGGTTAATGAAAAACTGTTTTTT.

The J gene is TRBJ1-4, the V gene TRBV30; 7 bases line up with TRBD1. Trimming took 8 bases from V and 6 from J; bases not matched to a gene: 9. Germline V gene sequence: CDR1 GTSNPN, CDR2 SVGIG (reference sequence). The CDR3 runs 13 residues. The CDR3 here is CAAKGARYEKLFF. The CDR3 bases are TGTGCCGCTAAGGGGGCGCGGTATGAAAAACTGTTTTTT.

J is TRBJ2-3 and V is TRBV5-1, with TRBD2 matching 15 bases. CDR1 is SGHRS, CDR2 YFSETQ, per germline. With 3 bases clipped from V and 2 bases from J, the junction kept 16 bases outside the gene matches. The CDR3 contains 21 residues. DNA of the CDR3: TGCGCCAGCAGCTGGACCAGAACCGGGACTAGCGGGGGGCCAATCACAGATACGCAGTATTTT. Translated, it gives CASSWTRTGTSGGPITDTQYF.

The chain has TRBV5-8 and TRBJ2-7; 9 nucleotides agree with TRBD1. Trimming removed 2 bases from V and 7 bases from J; junction bases left unmatched: 4. The CDR3 is made up of 13 amino acids. CDR1 is SGHTS, CDR2 YDEGEE, per germline. CDR3 loop: CASSLQGAREQYV. CDR3 DNA sequence: TGTGCCAGCAGCTTACAGGGGGCGCGAGAGCAGTACGTC.

J is TRBJ1-6 and V is TRBV19; D is uncertain. CDR1 is LNHDA and CDR2 is SQIVND in the germline V gene (reference sequence). V gave up 6 bases and J gave up 9 bases, with 24 bases separating them. The CDR3 has 17 amino acids. The CDR3 DNA follows: TGTGCCAGTAGCACCCGGAGCGGGGAGTCGTTTCGTTCACCCCTCCACTTT. Translated: CASSTRSGESFRSPLHF.

This clone was picked up one time. The chain carries TRBV18 and TRBJ1-2, with a tentative D call TRBD1 (6 bases). V was trimmed by 5 bases and J by 2 bases, leaving 12 bases between them. From germline, CDR1 is KGHSH and CDR2 LQKENI. The CDR3 totals 14 residues. CDR3 nucleotide sequence: TGTGCCAGCTCAATTCAGGGGATAAACTATGGCTACACCTTC. Encoded protein: CASSIQGINYGYTF.

The chain couples TRBV5-4 to TRBJ2-5; 7 bases line up with TRBD1. Germline trimming cut 4 bases from V and 2 bases from J; bases unmatched to any gene: 8. This CDR3 region has 15 residues. The V gene's germline CDR1 is SGHNT and CDR2 YYREEE (reference sequence). The CDR3 sequence: CASSGGGTAQETQYF. The CDR3, as DNA: TGTGCCAGCAGCGGGGGTGGGACAGCTCAAGAGACCCAGTACTTC.

This sequence joins TRBV2 and TRBJ1-1, with TRBD1 matching 8 bases. The CDR3 covers 14 residues. Germline CDR1 and CDR2: SNHLY and FYNNEI. J gave up 5 bases and V 4 bases, and 6 bases lay outside the gene matches. The CDR3 coding sequence is TGTGCCAGCAGTGGTGGCAGGGGGCAAACTGAAGCTTTCTTT. Translating it yields CASSGGRGQTEAFF.